A single sample gave rise to the 18 T cell receptor beta chains below, sequenced in a study of beta chain features in type 1 diabetes. Reverse transcription of all isolated RNA meant that expressed TCRB transcripts were sequenced. The assay was immunoSEQ multiplex PCR, and TCRdb's table has in-frame clones only and misses some. The data hold 680,000 or so clones, with 15% to 18% observed a single time. The sequencing input was naive CD4+ T cells from blood. The receptors come from a man younger than 35 in good health.

The gene calls are TRBV27 and TRBJ1-2, with TRBD1 as a possible D gene (6 bases). CDR1 is MNHEY and CDR2 is SMNVEV in the germline V gene (reference sequence). The germline V and J ends were trimmed by 4 bases and 0 bases, with 18 bases remaining between them. This CDR3 has 17 residues. The CDR3, as DNA: TGTGCCAGCAGTTCTCTGAGCAGGGGACGCGCTAACTATGGCTACACCTTC. It encodes CASSSLSRGRANYGYTF.

This chain connects TRBV14 to TRBJ1-3; D is uncertain. CDR1 is SGHDN and CDR2 is FVKESK in the germline V gene. This CDR3 contains 13 residues. Trimming cost V 3 bases and J 1 base, with 4 bases left between them. The CDR3 reads CASSHQSGNTIYF. Written as DNA, the CDR3 is TGTGCCAGCAGCCACCAGTCTGGAAACACCATATATTTT.

The rearrangement uses TRBV10-3 and TRBJ1-1; D perhaps matches TRBD1 (5 bases). The V end lost 7 bases, the J end lost 0 bases, and 9 bases lay between the germline ends. The CDR3 is 13 amino acids. In germline, CDR1 is ENHRY, CDR2 SYGVKD. CDR3 sequence reads: CAITMTVNTEAFF. CDR3 sequence (DNA): TGTGCCATCACCATGACAGTGAACACTGAAGCTTTCTTT.

The chain employs TRBV6-1 and TRBJ2-3; D is undetermined. CDR1 is MNHNS and CDR2 is SASEGT in the germline V gene. Trimming pared 7 bases from V and 0 bases from J, leaving 11 bases between. The CDR3 is 14 residues long. The CDR3 loop is CASILKASTDTQYF. CDR3 DNA: TGTGCCAGCATTCTTAAGGCCAGCACAGATACGCAGTATTTT.

V and J are TRBV7-8 and TRBJ1-1; 12 bases agree with TRBD1. This CDR3 spans 16 amino acids. The ends lost 8 bases at V and 1 base at J; junction bases unmatched: 8. The germline V gene encodes CDR1 SGHVS and CDR2 FQNEAQ. The CDR3, as DNA: TGTGCCAGCGGGACAGGGGGCCTTGTCGGGAACACTGAAGCTTTCTTT. It encodes CASGTGGLVGNTEAFF.

This clone came up a few times. V and J are TRBV30 and TRBJ2-3; 11 bases are shared with TRBD2. After removal of 2 bases from V and 8 bases from J, the junction contained 12 bases not matched to a gene. Germline V CDR1 and CDR2: GTSNPN, SVGIG (reference sequence). CDR3 length: 16 amino acids. CDR3 in DNA: TGTGCCTGGAGTCCCGGGACTAGCGGCCTTTTAGGTACGCAGTATTTT. Translated, it gives CAWSPGTSGLLGTQYF.

This clone was counted between two and nine times. The rearrangement joins TRBV5-6 to TRBJ2-5, with D perhaps TRBD2 (5 bases). The CDR3 spans 10 residues. Trimming left V 7 bases short and J 4 bases short, with 5 bases between. Germline V gene sequence: CDR1 SGHDT, CDR2 YYEEEE. The CDR3 region is CASRGETQYF. The CDR3 DNA sequence: TGTGCCAGCCGGGGAGAGACCCAGTACTTC. The whole variable domain, remainder taken from reference TRBV5-6 and TRBJ2-5, is DAGVTQSPTHLIKTRGQQVTLRCSPKSGHDTVSWYQQALGQGPQFIFQYYEEEERQRGNFPDRFSGHQFPNYSSELNVNALLLGDSALYLCASRGETQYFGPGTRLLVL.

J is TRBJ2-2 and V is TRBV6-6; D gene unclear. The CDR3 is 16 residues long. V lost 6 bases and J lost 4, with 18 bases in between. Germline V gene sequence: CDR1 MNHNY, CDR2 SVGAGI (reference sequence). Here the CDR3 DNA reads TGTGCCAGCAGCCACTCCAGACTTCGCGGCACCGGGGAGCTGTTTTTT. This codes for CASSHSRLRGTGELFF.

This sequence joins TRBV7-3 and TRBJ2-7; 8 bases map to TRBD1. CDR3 length: 15 residues. Germline trimming cut 0 bases from V and 0 bases from J; bases unmatched to any gene: 1. Germline assignment: CDR1 SGHTA and CDR2 FQGTGA. DNA of the CDR3: TGTGCCAGCAGCTTAACCGGGACAGGCTCCTACGAGCAGTACTTC. This sequence encodes CASSLTGTGSYEQYF.

The chain couples TRBV4-2 to TRBJ2-6; D is ambiguous. The CDR3 runs to 18 residues. Trimming cost V 4 bases and J 0 bases, with 16 bases left between them. The germline V gene has CDR1 LGHNA and CDR2 YNFKEQ. CDR3 protein: CASSPRNTFGSGANVLTF. The CDR3 DNA is TGTGCCAGCAGCCCACGCAACACGTTTGGCTCTGGGGCCAACGTCCTGACTTTC.

This clone is a singleton in its sample. V and J are TRBV7-2 and TRBJ1-5; no clear D gene. V lost 2 bases and J 7 bases, leaving 21 bases between the germline ends. Looked up from germline, CDR1 is SGHTA and CDR2 is FQGNSA. The CDR3 runs 17 residues. The CDR3 reads CASSLFIDVAETQPQHF. The CDR3 nucleotides are TGTGCCAGCAGCTTATTCATCGATGTGGCGGAAACCCAGCCCCAGCATTTT.

This clone has a handful of counts. Within the sample, other DNA sequences also encode this same CDR3. This chain joins TRBV28 and TRBJ2-7; D is uncertain. CDR1 is MDHEN, CDR2 SYDVKM, per germline. CDR3 size: 12 residues. With 3 bases removed from V and 4 bases from J, the gap between germline ends came to 7 bases. The CDR3 DNA reads TGTGCCAGCAGTTTGAAAGGGTACGAGCAGTACTTC. Translation gives CASSLKGYEQYF. Based on the CDR3 plus reference TRBV28 and TRBJ2-7, the full variable domain is DVKVTQSSRYLVKRTGEKVFLECVQDMDHENMFWYRQDPGLGLRLIYFSYDVKMKEKGDIPEGYSVSREKKERFSLILESASTNQTSMYLCASSLKGYEQYFGPGTRLTVT.

The chain links TRBV14 to TRBJ1-1, with no clear D. This CDR3 contains 15 residues. Per germline, CDR1 SGHDN and CDR2 FVKESK. Trimming removed 6 bases at V and 5 bases at J, with 19 bases between. Here the CDR3 DNA reads TGTGCCAGCAGAGCTCTCGGAGAGGGCAAGACTGAAGCTTTCTTT. Its translation is CASRALGEGKTEAFF.

The rearrangement joins TRBV23-1 to TRBJ2-7; D gene uncertain. TRBV23-1 is flagged as an ORF with uncertain function. The CDR3 has 15 residues. Trimming removed 4 bases from V and 2 bases from J, with 15 bases in between. For the CDR3, the DNA is TGCGCCAGCAGTCGACGACACTCACCCCCCTACGAGCAGTACTTC. This encodes CASSRRHSPPYEQYF.

This clone was detected only a few times. The chain combines TRBV19 with TRBJ1-1; 8 bases map to TRBD1. Trimming at V came to 4 bases and at J to 6 bases, leaving 7 bases not matched to a gene. Germline loops: CDR1 LNHDA, CDR2 SQIVND (reference sequence). The CDR3 has 14 amino acids. The CDR3 DNA reads TGTGCCAGTAGTAGAGGACAGGGAGTATCTGAAGCTTTCTTT. Residues: CASSRGQGVSEAFF.

V and J are TRBV28 and TRBJ1-1; 7 nucleotides match TRBD1. This CDR3 is 16 amino acids long. From germline, CDR1 is MDHEN and CDR2 SYDVKM. J lost 5 bases, V lost 2 bases, and 11 bases had no gene match. In DNA, the CDR3 is TGTGCCAGCAGTTTAGTATCAGGGGCAGGGGGAACTGAAGCTTTCTTT. Its translation: CASSLVSGAGGTEAFF.

In its sample, this clone was seen a few times. This chain connects TRBV29-1 to TRBJ2-7, with a possible D match to TRBD1 (6 bases). Germline V gene lookup returns CDR1 SQVTM and CDR2 ANQGSEA. Trimming removed 5 bases at V and 5 bases at J, with 13 bases between. This CDR3 has 12 residues. CDR3 sequence: CSVCKDRDEQYF. The CDR3 nucleotides are TGCAGCGTTTGCAAGGACAGAGACGAGCAGTACTTC.

The rearrangement joins TRBV6-1 to TRBJ2-7; perhaps D is TRBD1 or TRBD2 (6 bases each). Germline V gene lookup returns CDR1 MNHNS and CDR2 SASEGT. V lost 1 base to trimming and J lost 3 bases, with 13 bases between them. The CDR3 spans 15 residues. CDR3 nucleotides: TGTGCCAGCAGTGAAGTACGAGGAGGGGGCTACGAGCAGTACTTC. Translating gives CASSEVRGGGYEQYF.